A selection of T cell receptor beta chains follows, all from one sample in a study of PD-1 blockade in classical Hodgkin lymphoma. TCRdb keeps only in-frame clones here, not all; method: immunoSEQ multiplex PCR. The top ten clones hold around 3.6% of a sample with about 25,000 clones, around 94% of them seen once. What was sequenced was peripheral blood mononuclear cells (PBMCs). These receptors were obtained from a human donor with classical Hodgkin lymphoma. Each CDR3 is given with its conserved first and last residue. The D gene is left open where the match is weak. The size entry is marked missing in some rows and otherwise reads once, few, many or a size class.

J gene	V gene	D gene	clone size	CDR3 DNA	CDR3 protein
TRBJ2-7	TRBV9	TRBD1	NA	TGTGCCAGCAGCGAGACAGGGGGCTCCTACGAGCAGTACTTC	CASSETGGSYEQYF
TRBJ1-2	TRBV19	NA	NA	TGTGCCAGTACCCCGGGGGCGCATGGCTACACCTTC	CASTPGAHGYTF
TRBJ1-2	TRBV6-5	NA	NA	TGTGCCAGCAGTTCCCTCCGTGGCTACACCTTC	CASSSLRGYTF
TRBJ2-3	TRBV5-8	TRBD1	once	TGTGCCAGCAGCCACGGACAGGGTACAGATACGCAGTATTTT	CASSHGQGTDTQYF
TRBJ1-6	TRBV6-1	TRBD1	NA	TGTGCCAGCAGTGAAGGGGGACAGCACACCTATAATTCACCCCTCCACTTT	CASSEGGQHTYNSPLHF
TRBJ1-1	TRBV19	NA	NA	TGTGCCAGTAGTATAGGACCCTCTCACAGGGATGAAGCTTTCTTT	CASSIGPSHRDEAFF
TRBJ2-6	TRBV5-6	NA	NA	TGTGCCAGCAGTTCAGCAGGGACCGGGGCCAACGTCCTGACTTTC	CASSSAGTGANVLTF
TRBJ2-7	TRBV7-9	NA	NA	TGTGCCAGCAGCTTAGAAGTGGCCCACTACGAGCAGTACTTC	CASSLEVAHYEQYF
TRBJ2-3	TRBV6-5	TRBD2	NA	TGTGCCAGCAGTTGGGCTAGCGGGGCCTCCGGGACGCAGTATTTT	CASSWASGASGTQYF
TRBJ2-2	TRBV7-7	NA	NA	TGTGCCAGTTCGACGGACATGGTTACCGGGGAGCTGTTTTTT	CASSTDMVTGELFF
TRBJ2-7	TRBV4-2	TRBD1	NA	TGTGCCAGCAGCCAAGTAGGGGACAGGGACGAGCAGTACTTC	CASSQVGDRDEQYF
TRBJ1-2	TRBV29-1	NA	NA	TGCAGCGTTGCTGCCAATAACTATGGCTACACCTTC	CSVAANNYGYTF
TRBJ2-1	TRBV28	TRBD2	NA	TGTGCCAGCAGTCCACTAGCGGGGGGGTACAATGAGCAGTTCTTC	CASSPLAGGYNEQFF
TRBJ2-2	TRBV19	TRBD1	NA	TGTGCCACCTGGGACAGGGGGCGAACCGGGGAGCTGTTTTTT	CATWDRGRTGELFF
TRBJ2-7	TRBV7-2	NA	NA	TGTGCCAGCAGCTTAGATCACGAGCAGTACTTC	CASSLDHEQYF
TRBJ2-1	TRBV11-2	NA	NA	TGTGCCAGCAGTCCTACAGGGTCTGGTGAGCAGTTCTTC	CASSPTGSGEQFF
TRBJ1-2	TRBV27	NA	NA	TGTGCCAGCAGTACAATGGGACAAACGGCGGATGGCTACACCTTC	CASSTMGQTADGYTF
TRBJ1-1	TRBV2	NA	NA	TGTGCCAGCAGTCAGCACAGGGACACTGAAGCTTTCTTT	CASSQHRDTEAFF
TRBJ1-2	TRBV5-6	NA	NA	TGTGCCAGCAGCCCGGCGAGGTCGGGCCTTTTGTTCTATGGCTACACCTTC	CASSPARSGLLFYGYTF
TRBJ2-2	TRBV10-3	NA	once	TGTGCCATCAGTGAGGGAGCCCTAGACCGGGAGCTGTTTTTT	CAISEGALDRELFF
TRBJ2-2	TRBV7-2	NA	NA	TGTGCCAGCAGCTTAGCGCCGGGAACCGGGGAGCTGTTTTTT	CASSLAPGTGELFF
TRBJ1-1	TRBV30	NA	NA	TGTGCCTGGAGTGTACGGAGGATAGACACTGAAGCTTTCTTT	CAWSVRRIDTEAFF
TRBJ1-1	TRBV29-1	TRBD1	few	TGCAGCTCCGGACACGGCAGGGGGATGGGTGAAGCTTTCTTT	CSSGHGRGMGEAFF
TRBJ2-1	TRBV15	TRBD2	NA	TGTGCCACCAGCAGACGACTAGCGGGATACAATGAGCAGTTCTTC	CATSRRLAGYNEQFF
TRBJ2-7	TRBV5-8	TRBD2	NA	TGTGCCAGCAGGGTTATGGCGGGAGGGCCCCCCGACGAGCAGTACTTC	CASRVMAGGPPDEQYF
TRBJ1-1	TRBV6-1	NA	NA	TGTGCCAGCGAGGGCTATGGGACGGCGAACACTGAAGCTTTCTTT	CASEGYGTANTEAFF
TRBJ1-3	TRBV7-9	NA	NA	TGTGCCAGCAGCTTAGTGCGCCACAGGGTAATTGCTGGAAACACCATATATTTT	CASSLVRHRVIAGNTIYF
TRBJ1-6	TRBV2	NA	NA	TGTGCCAGCAGAAACAGCCATAATTCACCCCTCCACTTT	CASRNSHNSPLHF
TRBJ2-1	TRBV7-2	NA	once	TGTGCCAGCAGCTTAGGGGGGACCGCTGTCTACAATGAGCAGTTCTTC	CASSLGGTAVYNEQFF
TRBJ1-1	TRBV30	NA	NA	TGTGCCTGGAGGGTCCTTGAAGCTTTCTTT	CAWRVLEAFF
TRBJ2-1	TRBV13	NA	NA	TGTGCCAGCAGCTTAGGGATGCGAAATGAGCAGTTCTTC	CASSLGMRNEQFF
TRBJ1-5	TRBV19	NA	NA	TGTGCCAGTAGCCCGCAAGGGGGGCGTTTCCCCCAGCATTTT	CASSPQGGRFPQHF
TRBJ1-1	TRBV28	NA	NA	TGTGCCAGCAGTTTATTCCCAGTGGGCGGGAACACTGAAGCTTTCTTT	CASSLFPVGGNTEAFF
TRBJ1-2	TRBV28	NA	once	TGTGCCAGCAGTTTAGGCAAGGCTAACTATGGCTACACCTTC	CASSLGKANYGYTF
TRBJ1-2	TRBV7-9	NA	NA	TGTGCCAGCAGCTCCCCCAGGGGAATGGATGGCTACACCTTC	CASSSPRGMDGYTF
TRBJ1-5	TRBV15	TRBD1	NA	TGTGCCACCTCTCTAGGGGGCGCCGGACAGCCCCAGCATTTT	CATSLGGAGQPQHF
TRBJ2-1	TRBV10-1	TRBD2	once	TGCGCCAGCAGTGATACTCTAGCGGGCCGATTAAACAATGAGCAGTTCTTC	CASSDTLAGRLNNEQFF
TRBJ1-5	TRBV2	NA	NA	TGTGCCAGCAGGGGGGAGGGGTATCAGCCCCAGCATTTT	CASRGEGYQPQHF
TRBJ2-1	TRBV6-1	TRBD2	NA	TGTGCCAGTCTAGCGGGAGGGACAAACAATGAGCAGTTCTTC	CASLAGGTNNEQFF
TRBJ2-2	TRBV7-6	NA	NA	TGTGCCAGCAGCCTAGGGGCCTCCCCCGGGGAGCTGTTTTTT	CASSLGASPGELFF
TRBJ1-3	TRBV30	NA	NA	TGTGCCTGGAGGAGGGGGTCTCCCTCTGGAAACACCATATATTTT	CAWRRGSPSGNTIYF
TRBJ2-4	TRBV5-1	NA	NA	TGCGCCAGCAGCTTGGCCGGGAAACAGTACTTC	CASSLAGKQYF
TRBJ1-1	TRBV29-1	TRBD1	NA	TGCAGCGTAGACAGGGCGAACACTGAAGCTTTCTTT	CSVDRANTEAFF
TRBJ2-1	TRBV21-1	NA	NA	TGTGCCAGCTACACCACTAGCGGGAGAGTCTACAATGAGCAGTTCTTC	CASYTTSGRVYNEQFF
TRBJ2-5	TRBV7-2	NA	NA	TGTGCCAGCAGCTTAGCGAGGGCACAAGAGACCCAGTACTTC	CASSLARAQETQYF
TRBJ2-3	TRBV29-1	NA	NA	TGCAGCGTTGACCCCAGAGGCACAGATACGCAGTATTTT	CSVDPRGTDTQYF
TRBJ2-3	TRBV19	TRBD1	NA	TGTGCCAGTAGTAATAGGACAGGGTATGTCACAGATACGCAGTATTTT	CASSNRTGYVTDTQYF